This T cell receptor beta chain was obtained from a study of T cells after yellow fever vaccination. Study-wide points: Contaminating bulk clonotypes could be abundant in FACS-sorted repertoires. It was the secondary response that reached its peak faster, day 5 versus 15, but it was weaker.

Per the germline V gene, CDR1 is SEHNR and CDR2 is FQNEAQ (reference sequence). The CDR3 covers 13 residues. Trimming removed 3 bases at V and 6 bases at J, with 11 bases between. The 5'RACE template-switching step produced TCR cDNA and added a universal primer site and UMIs. TCRdb analysed the 5' RACE reads with MiXCR anew, one entry per CDR3 protein. This sample has hundreds of thousands of distinct CDR3 sequences; roughly an eighth occur once, and the top ten carry 15%. As regards this clonotype: Its matching antigen is unknown.

The TCR originated in a man aged 25 to 40 who received the YFV17D yellow fever vaccine. V usage is TRBV7-9 and J usage is TRBJ1-2; D gene uncertain. The sample consisted of PBMCs, taken on the day of the yellow fever booster vaccination. DNA of the CDR3: TGTGCCAGCAGCTTCGGGATAGCGGATGGCTACACCTTC. Its translation is CASSFGIADGYTF. The whole variable domain, remainder taken from reference TRBV7-9 and TRBJ1-2, is DTGVSQNPRHKITKRGQNVTFRCDPISEHNRLYWYRQTLGQGPEFLTYFQNEAQLEKSRLLSDRFSAERPKGSFSTLEIQRTEQGDSAMYLCASSFGIADGYTFGSGTRLTVV.